One sample yielded the 5 T cell receptor beta chains listed below, sequenced in a study of T cells of healthy individuals. TCRdb reanalysed the 5' RACE reads using MiXCR and keeps one entry per CDR3 protein. The sample shows more than 85,000 distinct CDR3 sequences, about 16% of them seen only once. These TCRs come from a human donor in good health.

The chain is built from TRBV4-1 and TRBJ2-7; D tentatively reads TRBD1 or TRBD2 (5 bases each). Germline CDR1 is MGHRA and CDR2 is YSYEKL. This CDR3 spans 14 amino acids. Trimming took 5 bases from V and 7 from J, leaving 18 bases between them. The CDR3, as DNA: TGCGCCAGCAGCTCTCCGGGACGGAGACGGGAGCAGTACTTC. This codes for CASSSPGRRREQYF.

This clonotype was observed at least ten times. The chain uses TRBV15 and TRBJ1-3; TRBD1 might be the D (6 bases). Germline CDR1 is LNHNV and CDR2 is YYDKDF (reference sequence). Trimming took 5 bases from V and 4 from J, leaving 15 bases between them. The CDR3 consists of 15 residues. The CDR3 sequence: CATSVGGPEGNTIYF. In DNA, the CDR3 is TGTGCCACCAGCGTTGGGGGCCCGGAGGGAAACACCATATATTTT.

This clonotype was observed at least ten times. This sequence joins TRBV20-1 and TRBJ1-5, with D tentatively TRBD1 (6 bases). Germline V gives CDR1 DFQATT, CDR2 SNEGSKA (reference sequence). The CDR3 loop spans 15 amino acids. Trimming pared 3 bases from V and 5 bases from J, leaving 17 bases between. CDR3 region: CSASRAGQPDQPQHF. For the CDR3, the DNA is TGCAGTGCTAGTCGCGCAGGACAGCCGGATCAGCCCCAGCATTTT.

V usage is TRBV5-1 and J usage is TRBJ2-2, with D perhaps matching TRBD2 (5 bases). The CDR3 is made up of 15 amino acids. With 0 bases removed from V and 6 bases from J, the gap between germline ends came to 12 bases. Per germline, CDR1 SGHRS and CDR2 YFSETQ. The CDR3 is CASSLEGASAGELFF. The DNA of the CDR3 is TGCGCCAGCAGCTTGGAGGGAGCGAGCGCCGGGGAGCTGTTTTTT.

The chain has TRBV5-6 and TRBJ2-4, with D perhaps matching TRBD1 (6 bases). Looked up from germline, CDR1 is SGHDT and CDR2 is YYEEEE. Trimming cost V 4 bases and J 5 bases, with 13 bases left between them. The CDR3 runs to 14 residues. In nucleotides, the CDR3 is TGTGCCAGCAGCCCCTCAGGGGCCCAAAACATTCAGTACTTC. It translates to CASSPSGAQNIQYF.